The sequence of this T cell receptor beta chain was determined in a study of CD8 T cells in ankylosing spondylitis. This clonotype was observed at least ten times. V was pared by 0 bases and J by 3 bases, with 11 bases of the junction left unmatched. From germline, CDR1 is MNHEY and CDR2 SVGEGT. The CDR3 runs 18 residues. MiXCR, run by TCRdb on the 5' RACE reads, gives a single entry per CDR3 protein. The table shows some 39,000 distinct CDR3 sequences, with roughly 13% occurring only once. The V and J genes are TRBV6-2 or TRBV6-3 and TRBJ2-4, with 7 bases lining up with TRBD2. The receptor was isolated from a male donor with ankylosing spondylitis. The sequenced sample was synovial fluid, either unsorted or a sorted T cell fraction (not recorded which). This CDR3 is CASSYSIDSGGSKNIQYF. In DNA form, the CDR3 reads TGTGCCAGCAGTTACTCGATCGATTCGGGGGGAAGCAAAAACATTCAGTACTTC.